This TCR beta chain was retrieved from a study of blood T cell repertoires in COVID-19 (TCRdb year 2020). About the study as a whole: Samples covering the acute and convalescent phases of COVID-19 were provided by collaborators in the United States, Italy and Spain. The samples were drawn from two sources: the first 160 participants of the ongoing ImmuneRACE study, and 1,000 to 1,500 subjects contributed by 6 global collaborators. Nearly every sample came with metadata listing a de-identified subject ID, COVID-19 status, age in years and sex. Deeply sampled blood TCRbeta repertoires from subjects exposed to, actively infected with, or recovered from COVID-19 were included in the dataset. Where HLA class I and class II types were available, the types were taken from metadata supplied by the sample provider, not from assay-based typing. The repertoires were released in a freely available public database intended as a resource for research on the immune response to SARS-CoV-2. The prospective study material was composed of cDNA or gDNA derived from T cells, B-cell-depleted T cells, or PBMCs. Paper-wide results and their limitations: How much clinical and demographic metadata was included differed by source and by participant, and the metadata was provided uncurated.

The CDR3 covers 14 residues, taking in both the cysteine and the phenylalanine. The CDR3 DNA has 42 bases and is translated from base 1. CDR1 and CDR2 are read off the germline V gene as MDHEN and SYDVKM. V loses 5 bases, J loses 2 bases, and the germline ends lie 10 bases apart. A single count supports this clone. The antigen it binds to is not known. Base qualities are missing; no much larger clone stands one base away. The immunoSEQ Assay, a bias-controlled multiplex PCR, was used to amplify TCRbeta CDR3 regions from genomic DNA. In the source study's methods: The number of nucleated cells in each sample was estimated from the amplification of reference gene primers within the assay. Sequence reads were collapsed and filtered to measure the absolute abundance of every unique TCRbeta CDR3 rearrangement. Productive Simpson clonality was computed per sample as the square root of Simpson's diversity index over productive rearrangements. TCRdb's version of the immuneACCESS table is confined to in-frame rearrangements and falls short of the full clone set. An unresolved V gene accounts for under half of the shortfall where checked; the remainder is of unknown origin. V and J calls and clone size follow that table, whereas D and trimming were derived from the DNA. The sample has approximately 240,000 clones on record, 75% to 90% of them singletons. About 3.3% of the sample belongs to the ten largest clones.

Participants in the prospective study were enrolled through a virtual design, were aged about 18 to 100 years, and lived in 24 United States geographic areas. In the prospective study, cohorts were assigned on the basis of participant-reported clinical history obtained from a screening survey and a study questionnaire. In the prospective study, mobile phlebotomists collected whole blood, serum and a nasopharyngeal or oropharyngeal swab from each participant. Prospective study participants could optionally give additional blood draws and questionnaires over a roughly 2-month period. Blood samples from the prospective study were shipped frozen or at room temperature prior to DNA extraction.

Material: PBMCs or T cells enriched from blood (not recorded which). The source is a woman aged 18-29 years in a cohort exposed to, infected with or recovered from COVID-19 (not recorded which). The V gene is TRBV28 and the J gene is TRBJ2-4; TRBD1 could be the D gene, as 5 bases match. The CDR3 region reads CASSPRQTKNIQYF. At the DNA level, the sequence is TGTGCCAGCAGTCCCCGACAGACCAAAAACATTCAGTACTTC.